Given below is one T cell receptor beta chain in context. What it binds is not known. The sample comes from a study of neoadjuvant anti-PD-1 for oral cavity cancer. Study results and caveats: Expansion of preexisting intratumoral clones was suggested to aid response. Only a few patients per response group were TCR-analyzed; validation needed.

Tumor libraries mostly used roughly 4.8 ug genomic DNA, two replicates each. Sequenced by immunoSEQ multiplex PCR; TCRdb stores in-frame clones only, minus some. The sample yields 20,000 to 25,000 clones, 25% to 35% seen once. Time point indicated: after neoadjuvant nivolumab, at surgical resection. The sequencing used tumor tissue, collected after nivolumab (anti-PD-1) treatment. This TCR was recovered from a person between 40 and 79 years old with oral cavity squamous cell carcinoma.

The chain's CDR3 is CASSQAGAYEQYF. In DNA form, the CDR3 reads TGCGCCAGCAGCCAAGCCGGGGCCTACGAGCAGTACTTC. The rearrangement uses TRBV4-1 and TRBJ2-7, with D perhaps TRBD2 (5 bases). CDR3 length: 13 amino acids. Germline values: CDR1 MGHRA, CDR2 YSYEKL. V lost 1 base to trimming and J lost 2 bases, with 6 bases between them.